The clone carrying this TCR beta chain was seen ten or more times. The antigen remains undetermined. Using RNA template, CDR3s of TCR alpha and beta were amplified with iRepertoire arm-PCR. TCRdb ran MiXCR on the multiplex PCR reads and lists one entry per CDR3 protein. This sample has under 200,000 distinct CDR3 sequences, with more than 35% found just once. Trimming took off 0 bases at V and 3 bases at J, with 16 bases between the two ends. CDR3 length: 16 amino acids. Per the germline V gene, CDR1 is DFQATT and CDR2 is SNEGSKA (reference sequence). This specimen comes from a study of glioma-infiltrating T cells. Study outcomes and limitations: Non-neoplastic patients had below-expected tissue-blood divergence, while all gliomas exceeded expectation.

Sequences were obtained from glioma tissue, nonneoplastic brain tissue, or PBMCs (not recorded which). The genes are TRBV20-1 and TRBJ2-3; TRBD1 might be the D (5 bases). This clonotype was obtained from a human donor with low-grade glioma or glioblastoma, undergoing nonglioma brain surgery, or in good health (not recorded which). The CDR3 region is CSARDRVQGWTDTQYF. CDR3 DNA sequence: TGCAGTGCTAGAGATCGGGTTCAGGGTTGGACAGATACGCAGTATTTT.